The subject of this entry is one TCR beta chain. Its antigen is still unknown. Its ends do not fully match the called genes, so a read error is possible. The CDR3 regions of TCR beta were amplified from RNA transcripts. Carried out on the TCR CDR3, a first-round RT-PCR used the HTBI primer set. TCRdb fed the multiplex PCR reads into MiXCR, producing one record per CDR3 protein. The data contain a few hundred thousand distinct CDR3 sequences, about 15% of them singletons. Over 18 months, lack of ophthalmopathy progression marked Graves' hyperthyroidism as stable. The source of the sample is a study of T cells in Graves' hyperthyroidism and ophthalmopathy. Study-wide points: Most thyroid-expanded clonotypes above 0.001 were also found in blood.

Sequencing was carried out using blood. This receptor was identified in a woman in her twenties or thirties with Graves' hyperthyroidism.

CDR3 bases: TGTGCCAGCCGGATTAGCGGGAGGGCCGTAACAGATACGCAGTATTTT. The encoded protein is CASRISGRAVTDTQYF. This chain joins TRBV5-1 and TRBJ2-3; TRBD2 matches 11 bases. CDR3 length: 16 residues. Germline V CDR1 and CDR2: SGHRS, YFSETQ. The full variable domain, its missing parts supplied by reference TRBV5-1 and TRBJ2-3, is KAGVTQTPRYLIKTRGQQVTLSCSPISGHRSVSWYQQTPGQGLQFLFEYFSETQRNKGNFPGRFSGRQFSNSRSEMNVSTLELGDSALYLCASRISGRAVTDTQYFGPGTRLTVL.